This TCR beta chain was identified in a study of identifying expanded T cells in peripheral blood. Notes on the study in general: Technical replicates showed roughly 1.2 changed clones; around 2 weeks roughly 15; four weeks 19. Clone count variance between approximately two-week samples rose with total template count.

Healthy donors had no documented immune events, such as infections, while sampled. Comments on this clone: What it recognizes is unknown.

The protocol was immunoSEQ multiplex PCR, while the TCRdb copy is restricted to in-frame clones and leaves out a portion. The sample consists of tens of thousands of clones, over 75% of them appearing once. Germline loops: CDR1 LGHNA, CDR2 YSLEER. This CDR3 is built from 15 residues. Trimming at V came to 1 base and at J to 4 bases, leaving 4 bases not matched to a gene. The sequencing input was blood. The sequence was collected from a person aged 18 to 75 in good health. V usage is TRBV4-3 and J usage is TRBJ1-2, with TRBD1 identical over 9 bases. The DNA of the CDR3 is TGCGCCAGCAGCCAAGTTACAGGGGGCATCTATGGCTACACCTTC. Its translation is CASSQVTGGIYGYTF.